This TCR beta chain was recovered during a study of blood T cell repertoires in COVID-19. Background on the study: Acute and convalescent COVID-19 samples came from the United States, Italy and Spain. PBMCs, B-cell-depleted T cells, or T cells provided the cDNA or gDNA that made up the material.

Patients at the Seattle site were enrolled during active infection and followed longitudinally. The CDR3 is made up of 14 amino acids. Germline CDR1 LGHNT, CDR2 FRNRAP. Trimming took 5 bases from V and 2 from J, leaving 12 bases between them. As handled by the study authors: Estimated nucleated cell counts came from reference gene primer amplification. Assay used: immunoSEQ multiplex PCR; TCRdb lists only in-frame clones, some missing. That table furnishes V, J and clone size, whereas the DNA furnished D and trimming. The sample shows a few hundred thousand clones, under 90% of them seen only once. This receptor was obtained from a woman of 80 years or more with COVID-19, enrolled during active disease. The rearrangement uses TRBV12-5 and TRBJ2-5; the D gene is possibly TRBD2 (6 bases). Specimen: peripheral blood. The CDR3 DNA follows: TGTGCTAGTGGTATGGGACTTCCTCAAGAGACCCAGTACTTC. It specifies CASGMGLPQETQYF.